This passage covers 18 T cell receptor beta chains from one sample sequenced in a study of human versus mouse CDR3 diversity and MHC coevolution. Using immunoSEQ multiplex PCR, the repertoire was profiled, and TCRdb retains in-frame clones only, with some absent. The sample has 50,000 to 70,000 clones, about 93% seen once. Sequencing was performed on naive CD4+ T cells from blood. The subset is: CD45RO-negative CD62L-positive naive CD4 T cells. All receptors come from a person between 60 and 69 years old in good health.

V gene TRBV19 combines with J gene TRBJ2-1; 7 bases agree with TRBD2. There are 15 residues in the CDR3. V trimming: 3 bases; J trimming: 2 bases; junction bases outside the gene matches: 4. CDR1 is LNHDA, CDR2 SQIVND, per germline (reference sequence). The CDR3 here is CASSIGSGAYNEQFF. CDR3 DNA sequence: TGTGCCAGTAGTATCGGCAGCGGGGCCTACAATGAGCAGTTCTTC.

The chain carries TRBV2 and TRBJ2-5; 9 bases match TRBD2. CDR3 size: 14 residues. V lost 7 bases to trimming and J lost 1 base; unmatched junction nucleotides: 4. Germline CDR1 SNHLY, CDR2 FYNNEI. The CDR3 here is CASNLGLAQETQYF. In DNA, the CDR3 is TGTGCCAGCAACTTGGGACTAGCCCAAGAGACCCAGTACTTC.

This rearrangement joins TRBV29-1 to TRBJ1-1; 10 bases align to TRBD1. The J segment lost 3 bases and the V segment lost 6 bases, leaving 4 bases of the junction unmatched. The CDR3 is 13 residues long. CDR1 and CDR2 (germline): SQVTM, ANQGSEA. The CDR3 DNA sequence: TGCAGCGTACCGACAGGGGGCTACACTGAAGCTTTCTTT. It codes for CSVPTGGYTEAFF.

This clone was picked up one time. This chain uses TRBV19 with TRBJ2-7, with D maybe TRBD2 (6 bases). The CDR3 extends over 17 amino acids. In germline, CDR1 is LNHDA, CDR2 SQIVND (reference sequence). V lost 3 bases to trimming and J lost 0 bases, with 18 bases between them. The CDR3 DNA sequence: TGTGCCAGTAGTATTAATCCGCTAGCGCTAAGCTCCTACGAGCAGTACTTC. Translating gives CASSINPLALSSYEQYF.

This clone was detected once. The chain recombines TRBV5-1 with TRBJ2-5; 9 bases match TRBD2. V lost 4 bases, J lost 4 bases, and 8 bases stayed unmatched. From germline, CDR1 is SGHRS and CDR2 YFSETQ. The CDR3 length is 15 residues. CDR3 bases: TGCGCCAGCAGCCCTGGGCGGGAGGGCCGAGAGACCCAGTACTTC. Its protein product is CASSPGREGRETQYF.

This chain uses TRBV11-3 with TRBJ1-2, with 8 bases matching TRBD1. The ends lost 5 bases at V and 7 bases at J; junction bases unmatched: 12. Germline-derived CDR1 and CDR2 are SGHNT and YENEEA. CDR3 length: 15 residues. CDR3 loop: CASSPAYDRGGGYTF. CDR3 nucleotides: TGTGCCAGCAGCCCCGCCTACGACAGGGGTGGTGGCTACACCTTC.

This chain joins TRBV30 and TRBJ1-4, with 7 nucleotides matching TRBD1. With 3 bases clipped from V and 7 bases from J, the junction kept 11 bases outside the gene matches. CDR1 and CDR2 (germline): GTSNPN, SVGIG (reference sequence). This CDR3 region has 15 residues. The CDR3 bases are TGTGCCTGGAGAACCGGGACAGTTCAACCTGAAAAACTGTTTTTT. As protein: CAWRTGTVQPEKLFF.

This sequence joins TRBV30 and TRBJ2-4; D is unclear. There are 14 residues in the CDR3. Looked up from germline, CDR1 is GTSNPN and CDR2 is SVGIG (reference sequence). The ends were cut back, 3 bases at V and 1 base at J, with 10 bases in the middle. CDR3 sequence reads: CAWSPGTAKNIQYF. The CDR3 region has the DNA TGTGCCTGGAGCCCTGGCACGGCCAAAAACATTCAGTACTTC.

The rearrangement uses TRBV9 and TRBJ2-3; 7 nucleotides match TRBD2. Per germline, CDR1 SGDLS and CDR2 YYNGEE. The J segment lost 5 bases and the V segment lost 0 bases, leaving 9 bases of the junction unmatched. This CDR3 contains 16 residues. The CDR3 DNA reads as TGTGCCAGCAGCGTAGGGGCGGGAGAAGGAGGAGATACGCAGTATTTT. Its protein product is CASSVGAGEGGDTQYF.

V is TRBV11-2 and J is TRBJ1-1, with D hard to call. This CDR3 contains 13 residues. In germline, CDR1 is SGHAT, CDR2 FQNNGV. Trimming took off 5 bases at V and 6 bases at J, with 13 bases between the two ends. CDR3 sequence: CASSPRVSSEAFF. The CDR3 DNA follows: TGTGCCAGCAGCCCTCGAGTTTCCTCTGAAGCTTTCTTT. The variable domain in full, completed from reference TRBV11-2 and TRBJ1-1, reads EAGVAQSPRYKIIEKRQSVAFWCNPISGHATLYWYQQILGQGPKLLIQFQNNGVVDDSQLPKDRFSAERLKGVDSTLKIQPAKLEDSAVYLCASSPRVSSEAFFGQGTRLTVV.

This clone was observed a few times. V usage is TRBV18 and J usage is TRBJ1-3; D is uncertain. V dropped 4 bases and J dropped 1 base, with 11 bases sitting between them. This CDR3 spans 15 amino acids. Looked up from germline, CDR1 is KGHSH and CDR2 is LQKENI. CDR3 sequence (DNA): TGTGCCAGCTCACTTTCGACAAAGTCTGGAAACACCATATATTTT. Its translation is CASSLSTKSGNTIYF.

This clone was seen only once. The genes are TRBV6-5 and TRBJ2-1; TRBD2 matches at 10 bases. The length of the CDR3 is 16 residues. After removal of 4 bases from V and 7 bases from J, the junction contained 10 bases not matched to a gene. Germline V gives CDR1 MNHEY, CDR2 SVGAGI. The CDR3 DNA follows: TGTGCCAGCAGTTTCCACGGGGCTAGCGGGAGAAATGAGCAGTTCTTC. This translates into CASSFHGASGRNEQFF.

The CDR3 DNA reads as TGTGCCTGGAGGTTGAAGGGGGCAGGCTATGGCTACACCTTC. Protein sequence: CAWRLKGAGYGYTF. The J gene is TRBJ1-2, the V gene TRBV30; TRBD1 agrees at 7 bases. Germline V CDR1 and CDR2: GTSNPN, SVGIG (reference sequence). Germline trimming cut 3 bases from V and 4 bases from J; bases unmatched to any gene: 8. The CDR3 runs 14 residues.

This rearrangement joins TRBV27 to TRBJ1-2, with TRBD1 matching over 9 bases. In germline, CDR1 is MNHEY, CDR2 SMNVEV (reference sequence). This CDR3 spans 15 amino acids. V shed 6 bases, J shed 4 bases, and the junction held 9 bases outside the gene matches. Here the CDR3 DNA reads TGTGCCAGCAGGGAGACTAGGACAGGGGCCTATGGCTACACCTTC. Its protein product is CASRETRTGAYGYTF.

The chain joins TRBV27 to TRBJ2-3, with D possibly being TRBD2 (5 bases). V was clipped by 7 bases and J by 8 bases, with 13 bases between them. CDR1 is MNHEY and CDR2 is SMNVEV in the germline V gene (reference sequence). CDR3 length: 12 residues. CDR3 sequence reads: CASTGVMGTQYF. The CDR3 DNA is TGTGCCAGCACCGGGGTCATGGGTACGCAGTATTTT.

The chain employs TRBV7-9 and TRBJ1-1; D possibly corresponds to TRBD1 (6 bases). The V gene's germline CDR1 is SEHNR and CDR2 FQNEAQ (reference sequence). V lost 1 base and J lost 3, with 15 bases in between. CDR3 size: 16 residues. CDR3 protein: CASSLGGARGDTEAFF. The CDR3 DNA follows: TGTGCCAGCAGCTTAGGAGGGGCCAGGGGAGACACTGAAGCTTTCTTT.

The chain uses TRBV6-1 and TRBJ1-2; TRBD1 might be the D (6 bases). V lost 1 base and J 3 bases, leaving 18 bases between the germline ends. This CDR3 spans 17 amino acids. Germline V gene lookup returns CDR1 MNHNS and CDR2 SASEGT. Written as DNA, the CDR3 is TGTGCCAGCAGTGAAGTAGGACGGGGGGCGTCTGACTATGGCTACACCTTC. The encoded protein is CASSEVGRGASDYGYTF.

This clone has just one count. The chain carries TRBV19 and TRBJ1-2; D remains ambiguous. V was pared by 5 bases and J by 0 bases, with 10 bases between. CDR1 is LNHDA, CDR2 SQIVND, per germline (reference sequence). This CDR3 has 14 amino acids. The CDR3 DNA sequence: TGTGCCAGTAGTTCGGACTACCCTAACTATGGCTACACCTTC. Amino acid sequence: CASSSDYPNYGYTF.